What follows describes a single TCR beta chain. The sample originates from a study of shared clonotypes between healthy human individuals. Overall study: Contributing individuals were a couple of females and three males aged 18 to 49.

Clones were sequenced by immunoSEQ multiplex PCR, and TCRdb holds only the in-frame ones, with some missing. The profile shows 2 million to 2.5 million clones, just over 90% of them singletons. Cells designated naive CD8 were CD45RO-negative and were positively selected for CCR7, with terminally differentiated effector memory CD45RA+ cells excluded. V shed 5 bases, J shed 4 bases, and the junction held 4 bases outside the gene matches. The germline V gene encodes CDR1 PRHDT and CDR2 FYEKMQ (reference sequence). This CDR3 has 14 amino acids. The chain combines TRBV13 with TRBJ1-5; 8 nucleotides match TRBD1. The TCR sequence derives from a man aged 18-30 years in good health. Some clones in this sample may be carry-over from other donors' samples. The sample was naive CD8+ T cells from PBMCs. CDR3 region: CASSSRQGNQPQHF. The CDR3 bases are TGTGCCAGCAGCAGCAGACAGGGGAATCAGCCCCAGCATTTT.